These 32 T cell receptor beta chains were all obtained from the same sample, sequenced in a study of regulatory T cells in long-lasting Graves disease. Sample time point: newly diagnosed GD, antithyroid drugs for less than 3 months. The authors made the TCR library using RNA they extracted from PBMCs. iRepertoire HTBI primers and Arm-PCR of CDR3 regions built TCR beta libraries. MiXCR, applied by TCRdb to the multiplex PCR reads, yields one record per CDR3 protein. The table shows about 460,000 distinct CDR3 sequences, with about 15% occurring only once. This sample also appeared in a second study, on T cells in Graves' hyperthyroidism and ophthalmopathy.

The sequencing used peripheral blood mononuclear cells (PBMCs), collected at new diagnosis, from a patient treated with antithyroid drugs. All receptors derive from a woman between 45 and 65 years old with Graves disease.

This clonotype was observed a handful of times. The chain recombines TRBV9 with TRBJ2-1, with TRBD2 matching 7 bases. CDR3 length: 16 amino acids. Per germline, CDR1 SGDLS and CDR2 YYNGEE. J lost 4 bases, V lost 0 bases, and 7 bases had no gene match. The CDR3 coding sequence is TGTGCCAGCAGCGTAGGGAGGGACTACCCTTACAATGAGCAGTTCTTC. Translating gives CASSVGRDYPYNEQFF.

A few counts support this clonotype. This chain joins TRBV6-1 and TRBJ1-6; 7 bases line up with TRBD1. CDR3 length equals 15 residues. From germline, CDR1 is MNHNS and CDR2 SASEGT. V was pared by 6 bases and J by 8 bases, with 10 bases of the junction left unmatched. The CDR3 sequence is CASRRSQGLDSPLHF. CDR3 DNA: TGTGCCAGCAGACGATCACAGGGGTTGGATTCACCCCTCCACTTT.

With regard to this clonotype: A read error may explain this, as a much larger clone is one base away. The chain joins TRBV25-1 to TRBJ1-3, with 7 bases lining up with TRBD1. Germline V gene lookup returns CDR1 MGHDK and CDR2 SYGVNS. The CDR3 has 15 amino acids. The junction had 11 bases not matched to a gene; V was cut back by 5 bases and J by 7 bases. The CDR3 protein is CASSMRGQVANTIYF. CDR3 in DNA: TGTGCCAGCAGTATGAGAGGACAGGTTGCGAACACCATATATTTT.

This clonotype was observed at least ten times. This chain's CDR3 is CASSLSGDNEQFF. The CDR3 DNA reads TGTGCCAGCAGCTTGTCAGGGGACAATGAGCAGTTCTTC. The chain couples TRBV7-3 to TRBJ2-1; D possibly corresponds to TRBD1 (6 bases). The V end lost 3 bases, the J end lost 5 bases, and 8 bases lay between the germline ends. CDR1 is SGHTA and CDR2 is FQGTGA in the germline V gene. This CDR3 region has 13 residues.

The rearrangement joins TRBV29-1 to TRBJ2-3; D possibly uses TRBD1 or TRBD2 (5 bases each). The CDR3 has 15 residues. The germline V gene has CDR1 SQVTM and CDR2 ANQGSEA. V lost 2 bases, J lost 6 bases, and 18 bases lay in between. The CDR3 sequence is CSVELRDHWADTQYF. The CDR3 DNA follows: TGCAGCGTTGAATTAAGGGACCACTGGGCGGATACGCAGTATTTT.

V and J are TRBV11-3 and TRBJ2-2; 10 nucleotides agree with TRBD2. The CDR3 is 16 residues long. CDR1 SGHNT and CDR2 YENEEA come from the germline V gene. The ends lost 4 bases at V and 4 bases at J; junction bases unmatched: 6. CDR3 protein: CASSWSSGSGTGELFF. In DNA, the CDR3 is TGTGCCAGCAGCTGGTCTAGCGGGAGTGGCACCGGGGAGCTGTTTTTT.

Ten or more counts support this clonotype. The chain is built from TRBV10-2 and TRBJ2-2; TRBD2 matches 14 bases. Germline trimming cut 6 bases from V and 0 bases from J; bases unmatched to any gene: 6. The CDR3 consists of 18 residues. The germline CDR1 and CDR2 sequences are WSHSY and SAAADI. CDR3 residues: CASRGLAGEGANTGELFF. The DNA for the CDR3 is TGCGCCAGCAGGGGACTAGCGGGAGAGGGTGCGAACACCGGGGAGCTGTTTTTT.

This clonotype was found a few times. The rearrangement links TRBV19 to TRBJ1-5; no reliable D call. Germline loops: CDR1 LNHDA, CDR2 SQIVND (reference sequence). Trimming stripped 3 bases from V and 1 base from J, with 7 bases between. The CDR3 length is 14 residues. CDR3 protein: CASSMIQSNQPQHF. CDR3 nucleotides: TGTGCCAGTAGTATGATTCAGAGCAATCAGCCCCAGCATTTT.

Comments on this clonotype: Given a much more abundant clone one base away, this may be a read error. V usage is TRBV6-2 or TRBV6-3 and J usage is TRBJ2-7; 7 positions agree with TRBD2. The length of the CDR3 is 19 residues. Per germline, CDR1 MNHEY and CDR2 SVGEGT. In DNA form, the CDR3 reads TGTGCCAGCAGTGAAGAAAGAGGTGTCGGACTAGTCCTGGTTAACGAGCGGTACTTC. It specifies CASSEERGVGLVLVNERYF.

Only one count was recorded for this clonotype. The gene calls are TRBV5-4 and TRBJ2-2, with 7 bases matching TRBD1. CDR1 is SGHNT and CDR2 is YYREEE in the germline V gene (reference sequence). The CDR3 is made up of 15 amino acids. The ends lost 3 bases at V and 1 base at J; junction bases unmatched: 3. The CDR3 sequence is CASSSGTENTGELFF. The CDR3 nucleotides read TGTGCCAGCAGCTCCGGGACAGAGAACACCGGGGAGCTGTTTTTT.

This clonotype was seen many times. DNA for the CDR3: TGTGCCACGGGGAGGGCCACATTCAATGAGCAGTTCTTC. This encodes CATGRATFNEQFF. The genes are TRBV12-3 or TRBV12-4 and TRBJ2-1, with 7 nucleotides matching TRBD2. The CDR3 runs 13 residues. The J segment lost 6 bases and the V segment lost 10 bases, leaving 9 bases of the junction unmatched.

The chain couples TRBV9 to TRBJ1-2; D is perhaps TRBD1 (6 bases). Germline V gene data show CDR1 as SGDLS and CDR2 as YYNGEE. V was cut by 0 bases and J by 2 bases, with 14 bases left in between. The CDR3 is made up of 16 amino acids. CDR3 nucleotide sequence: TGTGCCAGCAGCGTAGATGTGGGGGGCCTGAACTATGGCTACACCTTC. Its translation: CASSVDVGGLNYGYTF.

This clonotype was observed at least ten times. CDR3 DNA sequence: TGTGCCAGCAGACCCCTGGAGCGGCCCGCGTCAGATACGCAGTATTTT. Translated: CASRPLERPASDTQYF. The chain joins TRBV27 to TRBJ2-3, with D perhaps matching TRBD2 (5 bases). This CDR3 is 16 amino acids long. Germline lookup yields CDR1 MNHEY and CDR2 SMNVEV (reference sequence). V lost 6 bases, J lost 4 bases, and 20 bases lay in between.

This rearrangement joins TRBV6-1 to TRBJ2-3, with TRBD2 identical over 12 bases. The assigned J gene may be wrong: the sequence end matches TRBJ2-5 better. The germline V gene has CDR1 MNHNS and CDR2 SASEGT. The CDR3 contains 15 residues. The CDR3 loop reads CASSGGLAGGETQYF. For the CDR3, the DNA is TGTGCCAGCTCTGGGGGTCTAGCGGGAGGGGAGACCCAGTACTTC.

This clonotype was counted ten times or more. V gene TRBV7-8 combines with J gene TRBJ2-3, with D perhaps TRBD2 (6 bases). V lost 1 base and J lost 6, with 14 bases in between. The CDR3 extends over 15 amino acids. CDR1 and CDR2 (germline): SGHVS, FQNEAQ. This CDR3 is CASSLVFPGRDTQYF. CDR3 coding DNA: TGTGCCAGCAGCTTAGTATTTCCGGGGAGGGATACGCAGTATTTT.

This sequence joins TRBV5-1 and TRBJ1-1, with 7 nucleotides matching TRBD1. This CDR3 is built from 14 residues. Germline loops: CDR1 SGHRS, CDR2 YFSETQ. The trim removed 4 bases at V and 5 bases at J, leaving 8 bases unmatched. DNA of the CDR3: TGCGCCAGCAGCGCCAGGGACAGCCCTACTGAAGCTTTCTTT. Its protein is CASSARDSPTEAFF.

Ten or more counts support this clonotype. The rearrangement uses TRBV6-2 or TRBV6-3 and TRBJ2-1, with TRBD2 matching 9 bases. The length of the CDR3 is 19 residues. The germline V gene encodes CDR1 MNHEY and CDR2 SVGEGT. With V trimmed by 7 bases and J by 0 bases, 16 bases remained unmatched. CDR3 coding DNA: TGTGCCAGCAAAGACGGCAGCGGGAGGAGGGAAAGCTCCTACAATGAGCAGTTCTTC. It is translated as CASKDGSGRRESSYNEQFF.

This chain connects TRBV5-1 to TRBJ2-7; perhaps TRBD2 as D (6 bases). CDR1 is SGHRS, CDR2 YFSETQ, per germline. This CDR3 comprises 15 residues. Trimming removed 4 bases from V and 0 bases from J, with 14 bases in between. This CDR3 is CASSGDGSSSYEQYF. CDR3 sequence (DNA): TGCGCCAGCAGCGGAGACGGGAGTAGCTCCTACGAGCAGTACTTC.

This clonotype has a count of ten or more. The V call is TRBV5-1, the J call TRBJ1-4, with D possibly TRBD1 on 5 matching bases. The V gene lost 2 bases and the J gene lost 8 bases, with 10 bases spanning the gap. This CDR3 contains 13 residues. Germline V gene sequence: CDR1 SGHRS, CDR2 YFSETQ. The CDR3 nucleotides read TGCGCCAGCAGCTTCCAGGGAGACGAAAAACTGTTTTTT. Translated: CASSFQGDEKLFF.

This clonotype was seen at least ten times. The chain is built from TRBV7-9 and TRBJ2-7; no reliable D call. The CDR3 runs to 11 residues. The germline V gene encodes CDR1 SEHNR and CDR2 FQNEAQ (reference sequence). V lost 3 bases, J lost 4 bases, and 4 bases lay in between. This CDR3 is CASSFEYEQYF. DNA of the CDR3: TGTGCCAGCAGCTTTGAATACGAGCAGTACTTC.

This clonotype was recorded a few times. The CDR3 bases are TGCGCCAGCAGCGTACAGGGGAAATTGAACACTGAAGCTTTCTTT. Protein product: CASSVQGKLNTEAFF. This rearrangement joins TRBV5-1 to TRBJ1-1; 7 nucleotides line up with TRBD1. This CDR3 comprises 15 residues. CDR1 and CDR2 from the germline V gene are SGHRS and YFSETQ. With V trimmed by 4 bases and J by 0 bases, 6 bases remained unmatched.

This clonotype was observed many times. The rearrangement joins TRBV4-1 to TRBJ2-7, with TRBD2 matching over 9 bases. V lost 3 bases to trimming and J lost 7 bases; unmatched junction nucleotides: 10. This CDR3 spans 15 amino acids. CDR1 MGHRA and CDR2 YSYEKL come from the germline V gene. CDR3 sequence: CASSHPGLAPGEQYF. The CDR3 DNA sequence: TGCGCCAGCAGCCACCCGGGACTAGCTCCGGGGGAGCAGTACTTC.

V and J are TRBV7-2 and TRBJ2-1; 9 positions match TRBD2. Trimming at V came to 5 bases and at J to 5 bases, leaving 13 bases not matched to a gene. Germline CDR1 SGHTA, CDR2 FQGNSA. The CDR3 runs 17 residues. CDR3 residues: CASSPVAGAVTNNEQFF. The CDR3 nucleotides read TGTGCCAGCAGCCCGGTAGCGGGAGCAGTTACCAACAATGAGCAGTTCTTC.

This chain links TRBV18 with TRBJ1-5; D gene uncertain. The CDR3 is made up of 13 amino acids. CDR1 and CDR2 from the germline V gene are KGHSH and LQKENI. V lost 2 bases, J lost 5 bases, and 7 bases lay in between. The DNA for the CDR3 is TGTGCCAGCTCACCAACACCCGATCAGCCCCAGCATTTT. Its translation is CASSPTPDQPQHF.

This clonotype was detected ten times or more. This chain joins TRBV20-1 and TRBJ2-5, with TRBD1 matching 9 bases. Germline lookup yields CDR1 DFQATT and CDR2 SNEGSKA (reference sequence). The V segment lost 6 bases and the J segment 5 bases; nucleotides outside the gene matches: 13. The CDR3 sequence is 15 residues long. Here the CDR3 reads CSARTPQGARETQYF. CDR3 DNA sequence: TGCAGTGCCCGTACACCACAGGGGGCAAGGGAGACCCAGTACTTC.

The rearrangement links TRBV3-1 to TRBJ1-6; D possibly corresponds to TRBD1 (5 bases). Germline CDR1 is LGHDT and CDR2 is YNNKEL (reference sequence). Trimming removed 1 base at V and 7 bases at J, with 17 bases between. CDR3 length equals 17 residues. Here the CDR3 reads CASSQVFLQGVNSPLHF. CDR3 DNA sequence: TGTGCCAGCAGCCAAGTCTTTTTACAAGGGGTGAATTCACCCCTCCACTTT.

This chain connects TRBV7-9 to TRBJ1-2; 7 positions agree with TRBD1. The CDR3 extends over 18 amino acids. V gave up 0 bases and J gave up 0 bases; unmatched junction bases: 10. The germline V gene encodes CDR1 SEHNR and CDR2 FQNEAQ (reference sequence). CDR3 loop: CASSLAPRGNPPNYGYTF. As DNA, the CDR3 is TGTGCCAGCAGCTTAGCGCCCAGGGGGAACCCTCCTAACTATGGCTACACCTTC.

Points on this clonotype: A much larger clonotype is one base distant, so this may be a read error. CDR3: CASSVSGNTIYF. CDR3 bases: TGTGCCAGCAGTGTCTCTGGAAACACCATATATTTT. V gene TRBV25-1 combines with J gene TRBJ1-3, with D unresolved. Looked up from germline, CDR1 is MGHDK and CDR2 is SYGVNS. The CDR3 is 12 amino acids. Trimming left V 4 bases short and J 0 bases short, with 1 base between. The variable domain in full, with the rest retrieved from reference TRBV25-1 and TRBJ1-3, is EADIYQTPRYLVIGTGKKITLECSQTMGHDKMYWYQQDPGMELHLIHYSYGVNSTEKGDLSSESTVSRIRTEHFPLTLESARPSHTSQYLCASSVSGNTIYFGEGSWLTVV.

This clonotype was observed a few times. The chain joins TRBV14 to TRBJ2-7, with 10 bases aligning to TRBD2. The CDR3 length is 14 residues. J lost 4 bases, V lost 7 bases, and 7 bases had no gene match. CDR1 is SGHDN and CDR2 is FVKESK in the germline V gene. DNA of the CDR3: TGTGCCAGCATTCTAGCGGGAGTCGGTTACGAGCAGTACTTC. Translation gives CASILAGVGYEQYF.

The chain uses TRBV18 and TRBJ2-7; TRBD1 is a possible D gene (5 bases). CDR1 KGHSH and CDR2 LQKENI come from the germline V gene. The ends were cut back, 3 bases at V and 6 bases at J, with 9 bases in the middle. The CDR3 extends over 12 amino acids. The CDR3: CASSPAGREQYF. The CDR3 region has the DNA TGTGCCAGCTCACCCGCAGGGCGCGAGCAGTACTTC.

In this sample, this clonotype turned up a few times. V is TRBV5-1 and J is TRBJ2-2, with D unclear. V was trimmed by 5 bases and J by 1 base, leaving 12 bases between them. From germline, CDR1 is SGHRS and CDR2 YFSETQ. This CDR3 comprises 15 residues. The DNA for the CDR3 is TGCGCCAGCAGGACTGGCTCAGGGAACACCGGGGAGCTGTTTTTT. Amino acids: CASRTGSGNTGELFF.

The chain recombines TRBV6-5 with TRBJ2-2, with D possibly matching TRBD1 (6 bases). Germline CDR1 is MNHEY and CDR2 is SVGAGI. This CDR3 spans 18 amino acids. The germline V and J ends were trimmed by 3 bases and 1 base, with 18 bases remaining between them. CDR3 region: CASSYSVQGYGNTGELFF. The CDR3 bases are TGTGCCAGCAGTTATTCTGTACAGGGCTACGGGAACACCGGGGAGCTGTTTTTT.